This TCR beta chain was recorded in a study of shared clonotypes between healthy human individuals. In the study's own analysis: Junction-only immunoSEQ sequences carried no quality scores, so filtering differed. TCRdb keeps only in-frame clones here, not all; method: immunoSEQ multiplex PCR. That table is the source of V, J and clone size, and D and trimming were worked out from the DNA. The table shows about 490,000 clones, with 60% to 85% occurring only once. With regard to this clone: Antigen unknown.

Notes on the study in general: It was anticipated that sequencing depth would influence how many clonotypes donors shared.

This receptor was obtained from a woman aged 40-49 years in good health. Some clones in this sample may be carry-over from other donors' samples. Source material: PBMCs.

The CDR3 spells CASSDSGRINSPLHF. In DNA form, the CDR3 reads TGTGCCAGCAGCGATTCGGGGAGAATCAATTCACCCCTCCACTTT. The chain combines TRBV11-2 with TRBJ1-6; D not resolved. This CDR3 has 15 amino acids. Trimming took off 5 bases at V and 7 bases at J, with 15 bases between the two ends. Germline V gene sequence: CDR1 SGHAT, CDR2 FQNNGV.